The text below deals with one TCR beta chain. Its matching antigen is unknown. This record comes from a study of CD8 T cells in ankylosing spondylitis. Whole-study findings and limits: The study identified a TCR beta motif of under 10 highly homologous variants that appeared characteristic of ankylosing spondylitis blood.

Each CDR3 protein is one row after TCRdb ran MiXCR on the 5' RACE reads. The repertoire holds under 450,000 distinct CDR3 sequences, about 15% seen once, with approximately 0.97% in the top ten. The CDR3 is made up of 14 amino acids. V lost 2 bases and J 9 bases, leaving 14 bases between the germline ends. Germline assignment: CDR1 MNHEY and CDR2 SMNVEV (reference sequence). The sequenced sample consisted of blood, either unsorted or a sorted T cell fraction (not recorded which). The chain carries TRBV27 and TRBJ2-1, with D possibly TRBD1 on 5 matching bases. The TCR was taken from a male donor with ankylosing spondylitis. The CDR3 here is CASSLGSQGGEQFF. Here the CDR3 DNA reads TGTGCCAGCAGTTTAGGTTCTCAGGGTGGTGAGCAGTTCTTC.